These 9 T cell receptor beta chains were sequenced from one sample in a study of blood T cell repertoires in COVID-19. This table comes from immunoSEQ multiplex PCR, and its TCRdb copy is limited to in-frame clones, with some not included. The sample holds approximately 300,000 clones; approximately 90% are singletons and the top ten take 3% to 4%. The sequenced sample consisted of peripheral blood. These receptors were collected from a woman aged 40 to 55 with acute or convalescent COVID-19.

V gene TRBV18 combines with J gene TRBJ1-1, with a possible D match to TRBD1 (6 bases). CDR3 length equals 18 residues. Trimming left V 3 bases short and J 5 bases short, with 25 bases between. CDR1 KGHSH and CDR2 LQKENI come from the germline V gene. The CDR3 spells CASSPLAQGVKGKTEAFF. The CDR3 DNA is TGTGCCAGCTCACCTTTAGCACAGGGTGTCAAGGGAAAGACTGAAGCTTTCTTT.

CDR3 nucleotide sequence: TGTGCCAGTAGCCTAGCGGGGGGCTACGAGCAGTACGTC. Residues: CASSLAGGYEQYV. The chain recombines TRBV19 with TRBJ2-7; TRBD2 aligns across 11 bases. This CDR3 is built from 13 residues. Germline V lookup: CDR1 LNHDA, CDR2 SQIVND (reference sequence). After removal of 6 bases from V and 3 bases from J, the junction contained 1 base not matched to a gene.

The chain employs TRBV2 and TRBJ2-3; a weak D match, TRBD1 (6 bases). Germline-derived CDR1 and CDR2 are SNHLY and FYNNEI. This CDR3 has 17 residues. V was cut by 2 bases and J by 0 bases, with 15 bases left in between. CDR3 sequence reads: CASSERLAQGSTDTQYF. The CDR3, as DNA: TGTGCCAGCAGTGAACGTTTGGCACAGGGAAGCACAGATACGCAGTATTTT.

J is TRBJ1-1 and V is TRBV24-1, with D perhaps matching TRBD1 (5 bases). Trimming took 10 bases from V and 1 from J, leaving 15 bases between them. Germline loops: CDR1 KGHDR, CDR2 SFDVKD. The CDR3 loop spans 14 amino acids. The CDR3: CATKGAGPNTEAFF. The DNA for the CDR3 is TGTGCCACAAAAGGGGCGGGACCGAACACTGAAGCTTTCTTT.

Here the CDR3 reads CASSSGQGYYGYTF. In nucleotides, the CDR3 is TGTGCCAGCAGTTCTGGACAGGGGTACTATGGCTACACCTTC. The gene calls are TRBV27 and TRBJ1-2; 9 nucleotides match TRBD1. J was trimmed by 3 bases and V by 4 bases; bases with no gene match: 3. From germline, CDR1 is MNHEY and CDR2 SMNVEV (reference sequence). The CDR3 runs to 14 residues.

The gene calls are TRBV7-2 and TRBJ1-4, with 9 positions matching TRBD1. The CDR3 totals 15 residues. The J segment lost 11 bases and the V segment lost 1 base, leaving 8 bases of the junction unmatched. Germline CDR1 and CDR2: SGHTA and FQGNSA. The CDR3 loop is CASSLGGGTGQKLFF. The CDR3 bases are TGTGCCAGCAGCTTAGGGGGGGGGACAGGGCAGAAACTGTTTTTT.

V gene TRBV18 combines with J gene TRBJ1-3; D uncertain. The CDR3 contains 14 residues. The V and J ends lost 2 bases and 3 bases respectively, with 8 bases between them. Germline V gene lookup returns CDR1 KGHSH and CDR2 LQKENI. The CDR3 DNA reads TGTGCCAGCTCACCAGGGCAGAGTGGAAACACCATATATTTT. Protein: CASSPGQSGNTIYF.

V is TRBV7-8 and J is TRBJ1-2, with no clear D. Trimming pared 5 bases from V and 8 bases from J, leaving 15 bases between. CDR3 length: 13 amino acids. CDR1 and CDR2 (germline): SGHVS, FQNEAQ. The CDR3 reads CASSHLSGFGYTF. Here the CDR3 DNA reads TGTGCCAGCAGCCATTTGAGCGGGTTCGGCTACACCTTC.

The rearrangement uses TRBV10-3 and TRBJ1-1, with a tentative D call TRBD1 (6 bases). Germline CDR1 reads ENHRY; CDR2 reads SYGVKD. V was trimmed by 10 bases and J by 1 base, leaving 16 bases between them. The CDR3 runs 14 residues. In DNA form, the CDR3 reads TGTGCCAACAGACCTAACAGGGAGAACACTGAAGCTTTCTTT. It codes for CANRPNRENTEAFF.